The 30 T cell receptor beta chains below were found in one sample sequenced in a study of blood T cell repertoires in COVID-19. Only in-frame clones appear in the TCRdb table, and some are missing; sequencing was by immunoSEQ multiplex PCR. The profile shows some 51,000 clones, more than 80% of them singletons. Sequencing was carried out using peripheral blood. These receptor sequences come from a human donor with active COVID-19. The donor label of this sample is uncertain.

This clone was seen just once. CDR3 nucleotide sequence: TGTGCCAGCAGTGAAATCCCCGCCGGGGAGCTGTTTTTT. Its translation: CASSEIPAGELFF. This chain uses TRBV6-4 with TRBJ2-2; D not resolved. The CDR3 runs 13 residues. V dropped 3 bases and J dropped 6 bases, with 8 bases sitting between them. Germline V gene lookup returns CDR1 MRHNA and CDR2 SNTAGT.

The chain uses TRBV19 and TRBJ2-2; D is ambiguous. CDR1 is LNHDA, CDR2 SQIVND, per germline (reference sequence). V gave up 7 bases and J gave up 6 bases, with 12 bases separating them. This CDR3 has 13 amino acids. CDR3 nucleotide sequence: TGTGCCAGTAAGCTCGAGTTGGCCGGGGAGCTGTTTTTT. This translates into CASKLELAGELFF.

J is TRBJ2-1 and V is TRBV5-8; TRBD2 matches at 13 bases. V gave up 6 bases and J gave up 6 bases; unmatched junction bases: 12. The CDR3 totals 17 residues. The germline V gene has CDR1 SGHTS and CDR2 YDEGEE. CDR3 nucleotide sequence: TGTGCCAGCAACCAGGAACTTTGGACTAGCGGGGGCAATGAGCAGTTCTTC. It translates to CASNQELWTSGGNEQFF.

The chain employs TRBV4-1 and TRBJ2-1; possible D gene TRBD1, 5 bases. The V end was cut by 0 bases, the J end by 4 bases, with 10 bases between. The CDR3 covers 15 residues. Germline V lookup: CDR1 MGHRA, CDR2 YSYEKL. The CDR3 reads CASSQEAGFYNEQFF. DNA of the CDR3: TGCGCCAGCAGCCAAGAAGCAGGGTTTTACAATGAGCAGTTCTTC.

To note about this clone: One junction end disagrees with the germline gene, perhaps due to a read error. CDR3 coding DNA: TGTGCCAGCTCACCACCTGTATCGGGACAGGCCCAACTAGCCTTC. Protein sequence: CASSPPVSGQAQLAF. J is TRBJ1-2 and V is TRBV18; 8 bases are a match to TRBD1. The CDR3 loop spans 15 amino acids. Germline V lookup: CDR1 KGHSH, CDR2 LQKENI.

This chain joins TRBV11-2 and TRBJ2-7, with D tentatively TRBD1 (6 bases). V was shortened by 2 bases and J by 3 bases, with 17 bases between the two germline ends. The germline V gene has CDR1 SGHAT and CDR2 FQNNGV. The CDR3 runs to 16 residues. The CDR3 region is CASSLYGDGGLYEQYV. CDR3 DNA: TGTGCCAGCAGCTTATACGGGGATGGGGGCCTCTACGAGCAGTACGTC.

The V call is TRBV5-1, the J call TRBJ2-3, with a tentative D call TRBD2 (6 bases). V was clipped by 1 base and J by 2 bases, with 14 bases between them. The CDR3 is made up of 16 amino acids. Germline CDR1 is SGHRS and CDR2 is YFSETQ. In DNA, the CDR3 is TGCGCCAGCAGCTTGATTGCGGGACCGAACACAGATACGCAGTATTTT. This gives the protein CASSLIAGPNTDTQYF.

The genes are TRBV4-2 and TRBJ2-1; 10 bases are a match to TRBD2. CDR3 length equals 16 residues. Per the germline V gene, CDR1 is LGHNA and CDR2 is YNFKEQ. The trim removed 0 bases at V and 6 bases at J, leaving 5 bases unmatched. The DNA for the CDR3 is TGTGCCAGCAGCCAAGACATCCCTAGCGGGAGCAATGAGCAGTTCTTC. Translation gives CASSQDIPSGSNEQFF.

The CDR3 loop is CSVEGKGLSRTQYF. The CDR3 DNA follows: TGCAGCGTTGAAGGGAAGGGGCTGAGTCGGACCCAGTACTTC. The chain links TRBV29-1 to TRBJ2-5; D is perhaps TRBD1 (5 bases). CDR1 SQVTM and CDR2 ANQGSEA come from the germline V gene. V was shortened by 1 base and J by 7 bases, with 16 bases between the two germline ends. The CDR3 runs to 14 residues.

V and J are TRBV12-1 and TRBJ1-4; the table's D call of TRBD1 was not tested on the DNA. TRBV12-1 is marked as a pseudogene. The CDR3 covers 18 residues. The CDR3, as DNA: TGTGGGAACAGTAGTGGGGACAACGCCCACAGATTTAATGAAAAACTGTTTTTT. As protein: CGNSSGDNAHRFNEKLFF.

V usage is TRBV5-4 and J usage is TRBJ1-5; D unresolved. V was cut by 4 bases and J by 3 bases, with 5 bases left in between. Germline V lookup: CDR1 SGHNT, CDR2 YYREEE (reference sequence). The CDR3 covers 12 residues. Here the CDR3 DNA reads TGTGCCAGCAGCGCCTACAATCAGCCCCAGCATTTT. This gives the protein CASSAYNQPQHF. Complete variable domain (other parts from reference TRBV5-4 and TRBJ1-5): ETGVTQSPTHLIKTRGQQVTLRCSSQSGHNTVSWYQQALGQGPQFIFQYYREEENGRGNFPPRFSGLQFPNYSSELNVNALELDDSALYLCASSAYNQPQHFGDGTRLSIL.

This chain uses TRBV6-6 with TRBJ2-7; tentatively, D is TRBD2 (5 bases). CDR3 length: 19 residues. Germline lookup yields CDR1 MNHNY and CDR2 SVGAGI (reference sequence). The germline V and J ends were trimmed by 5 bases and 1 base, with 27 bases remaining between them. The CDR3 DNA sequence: TGTGCCAGCAGTCACCGGGCCCCCGACACTAGATTAGGATCCTACGAGCAGTACTTC. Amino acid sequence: CASSHRAPDTRLGSYEQYF.

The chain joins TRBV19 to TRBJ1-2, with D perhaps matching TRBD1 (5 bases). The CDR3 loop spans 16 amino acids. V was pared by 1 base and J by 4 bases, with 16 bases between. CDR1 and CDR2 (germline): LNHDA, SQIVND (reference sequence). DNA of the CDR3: TGTGCCAGTAGTATAGTTATGACAGACCTTTTCTATGGCTACACCTTC. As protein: CASSIVMTDLFYGYTF.

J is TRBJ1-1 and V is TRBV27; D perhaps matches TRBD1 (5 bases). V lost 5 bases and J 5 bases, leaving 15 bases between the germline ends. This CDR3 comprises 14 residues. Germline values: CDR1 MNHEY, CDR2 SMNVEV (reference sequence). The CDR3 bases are TGTGCCAGCAGTGATAGGGGTGGGAATACTGAAGCTTTCTTT. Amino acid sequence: CASSDRGGNTEAFF.

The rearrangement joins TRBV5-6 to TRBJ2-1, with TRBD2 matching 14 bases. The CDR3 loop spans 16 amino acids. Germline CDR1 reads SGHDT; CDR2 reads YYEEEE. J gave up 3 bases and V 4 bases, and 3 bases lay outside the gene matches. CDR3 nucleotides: TGTGCCAGCAGCCCGGGGACTAGCGGGAGCTACAATGAGCAGTTCTTC. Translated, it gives CASSPGTSGSYNEQFF.

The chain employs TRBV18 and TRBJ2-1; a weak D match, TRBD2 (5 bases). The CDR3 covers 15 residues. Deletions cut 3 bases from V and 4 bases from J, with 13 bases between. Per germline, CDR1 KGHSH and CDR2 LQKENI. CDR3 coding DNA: TGTGCCAGCTCACCCTCGGGAAGGGATTACAATGAGCAGTTCTTC. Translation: CASSPSGRDYNEQFF.

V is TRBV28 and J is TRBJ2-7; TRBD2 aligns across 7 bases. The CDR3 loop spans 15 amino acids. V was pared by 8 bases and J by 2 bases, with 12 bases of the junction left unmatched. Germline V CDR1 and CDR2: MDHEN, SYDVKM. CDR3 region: CASFGGGQGPYEQYF. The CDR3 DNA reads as TGTGCCAGCTTTGGGGGAGGGCAGGGCCCCTACGAGCAGTACTTC.

The CDR3 DNA reads as TGTGCTAGTGATCCCGGGACTAGCGGAGCGGGCTCCTACAATGAGCAGTTCTTC. Translated, it gives CASDPGTSGAGSYNEQFF. This chain connects TRBV12-5 to TRBJ2-1; 11 nucleotides agree with TRBD2. From germline, CDR1 is LGHNT and CDR2 FRNRAP. The trim removed 7 bases at V and 0 bases at J, leaving 11 bases unmatched. The CDR3 contains 18 residues. The full variable domain, with the rest looked up from reference TRBV12-5 and TRBJ2-1, is DARVTQTPRHKVTEMGQEVTMRCQPILGHNTVFWYRQTMMQGLELLAYFRNRAPLDDSGMPKDRFSAEMPDATLATLKIQPSEPRDSAVYFCASDPGTSGAGSYNEQFFGPGTRLTVL.

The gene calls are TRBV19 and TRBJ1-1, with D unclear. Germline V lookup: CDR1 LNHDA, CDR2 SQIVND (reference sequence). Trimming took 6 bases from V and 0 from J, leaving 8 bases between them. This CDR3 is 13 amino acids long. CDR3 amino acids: CASSLPLNTEAFF. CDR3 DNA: TGTGCCAGTAGCCTACCTTTGAACACTGAAGCTTTCTTT.

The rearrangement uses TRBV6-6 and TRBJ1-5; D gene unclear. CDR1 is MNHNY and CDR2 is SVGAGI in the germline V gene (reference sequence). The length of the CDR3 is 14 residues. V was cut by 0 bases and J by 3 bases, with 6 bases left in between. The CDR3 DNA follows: TGTGCCAGCAGTTACTCAAGAGTCAATCAGCCCCAGCATTTT. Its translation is CASSYSRVNQPQHF.

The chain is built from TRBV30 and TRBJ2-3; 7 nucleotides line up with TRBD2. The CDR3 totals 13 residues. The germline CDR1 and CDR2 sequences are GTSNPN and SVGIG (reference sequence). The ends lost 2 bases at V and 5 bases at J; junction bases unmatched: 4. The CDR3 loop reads CAWSKAGIDTQYF. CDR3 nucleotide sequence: TGTGCCTGGAGTAAAGCGGGGATAGATACGCAGTATTTT. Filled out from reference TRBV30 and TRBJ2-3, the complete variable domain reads SQTIHQWPATLVQPVGSPLSLECTVEGTSNPNLYWYRQAAGRGLQLLFYSVGIGQISSEVPQNLSASRPQDRQFILSSKKLLLSDSGFYLCAWSKAGIDTQYFGPGTRLTVL.

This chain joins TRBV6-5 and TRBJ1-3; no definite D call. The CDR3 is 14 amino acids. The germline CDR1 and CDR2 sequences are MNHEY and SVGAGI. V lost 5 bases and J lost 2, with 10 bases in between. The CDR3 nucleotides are TGTGCCAGCAGTCCGCGGGGTCCTGGAAACACCATATATTTT. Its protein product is CASSPRGPGNTIYF.

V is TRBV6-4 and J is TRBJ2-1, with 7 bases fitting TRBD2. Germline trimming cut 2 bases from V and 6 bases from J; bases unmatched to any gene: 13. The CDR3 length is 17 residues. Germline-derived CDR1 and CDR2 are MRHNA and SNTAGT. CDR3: CASSDGGGIGRSNEQFF. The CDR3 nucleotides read TGTGCCAGCAGTGACGGGGGAGGGATAGGGCGGTCCAATGAGCAGTTCTTC.

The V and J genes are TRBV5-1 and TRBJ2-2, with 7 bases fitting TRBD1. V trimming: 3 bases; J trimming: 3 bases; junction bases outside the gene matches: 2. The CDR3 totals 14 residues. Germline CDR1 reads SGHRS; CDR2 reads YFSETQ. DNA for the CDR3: TGCGCCAGCAGCTGGACAGGTCACACCGGGGAGCTGTTTTTT. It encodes CASSWTGHTGELFF.

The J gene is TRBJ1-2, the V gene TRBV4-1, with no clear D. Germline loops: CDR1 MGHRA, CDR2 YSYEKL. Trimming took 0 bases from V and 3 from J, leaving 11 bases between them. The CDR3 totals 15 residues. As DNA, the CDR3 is TGCGCCAGCAGCCAAGATTGGGCGGGAGACTATGGCTACACCTTC. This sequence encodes CASSQDWAGDYGYTF.

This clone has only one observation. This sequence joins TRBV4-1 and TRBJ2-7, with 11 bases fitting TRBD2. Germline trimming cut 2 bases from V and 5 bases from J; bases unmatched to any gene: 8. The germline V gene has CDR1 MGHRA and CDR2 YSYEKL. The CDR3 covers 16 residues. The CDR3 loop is CASSQLAGGPRNEQYF. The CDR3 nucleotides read TGCGCCAGCAGCCAATTAGCGGGAGGGCCGAGGAACGAGCAGTACTTC.

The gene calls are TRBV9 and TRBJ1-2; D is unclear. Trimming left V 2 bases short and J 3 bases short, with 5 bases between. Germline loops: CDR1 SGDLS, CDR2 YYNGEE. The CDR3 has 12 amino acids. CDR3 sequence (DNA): TGTGCCAGCAGCGTTACGGACTATGGCTACACCTTC. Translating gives CASSVTDYGYTF.

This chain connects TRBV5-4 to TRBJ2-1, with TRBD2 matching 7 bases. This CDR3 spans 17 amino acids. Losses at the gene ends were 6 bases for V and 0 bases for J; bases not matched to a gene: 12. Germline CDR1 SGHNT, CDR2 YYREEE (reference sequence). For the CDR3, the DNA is TGTGCCAGCACCCTTGGGGCTAGCGGTAGCTCCTACAATGAGCAGTTCTTC. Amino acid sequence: CASTLGASGSSYNEQFF.

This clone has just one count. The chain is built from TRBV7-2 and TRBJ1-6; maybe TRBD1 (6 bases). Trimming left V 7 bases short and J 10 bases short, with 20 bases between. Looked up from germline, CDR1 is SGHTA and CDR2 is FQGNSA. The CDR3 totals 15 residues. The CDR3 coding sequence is TGTGCCAGCACCCAAAGTCGCCCAGGGGAATCACCCCTCCACTTT. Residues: CASTQSRPGESPLHF.

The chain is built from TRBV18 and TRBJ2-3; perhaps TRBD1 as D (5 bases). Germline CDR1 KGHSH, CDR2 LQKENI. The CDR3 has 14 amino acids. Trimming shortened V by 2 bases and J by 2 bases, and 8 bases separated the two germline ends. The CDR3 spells CASSPDSYTDTQYF. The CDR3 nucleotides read TGTGCCAGCTCACCAGACAGCTACACAGATACGCAGTATTTT.